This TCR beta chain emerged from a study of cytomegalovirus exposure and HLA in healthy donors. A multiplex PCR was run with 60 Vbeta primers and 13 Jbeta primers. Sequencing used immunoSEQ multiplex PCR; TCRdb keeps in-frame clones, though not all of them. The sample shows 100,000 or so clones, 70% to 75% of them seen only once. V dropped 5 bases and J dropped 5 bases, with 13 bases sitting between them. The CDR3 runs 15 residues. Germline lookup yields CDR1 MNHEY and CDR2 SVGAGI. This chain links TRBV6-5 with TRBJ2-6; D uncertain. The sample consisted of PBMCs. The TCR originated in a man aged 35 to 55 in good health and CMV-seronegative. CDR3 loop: CASSPTPFWANVLTF. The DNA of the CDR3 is TGTGCCAGCAGTCCAACTCCGTTCTGGGCCAACGTCCTGACTTTC.